These T cell receptor beta chains were read from a single sample in a study of cytomegalovirus exposure and HLA in healthy donors. Profiled with immunoSEQ multiplex PCR; TCRdb holds only in-frame clones, not every one. The sample comprises over 150,000 clones, roughly 74% of which are singletons, and less than 5% rests with the top ten. Sequenced material: PBMCs. Receptors originate from a male donor in good health and CMV-seronegative. Both conserved end residues are part of each CDR3.

V gene | CDR3 protein
TRBV6-5 | CASSFGTGVGNTIYF
TRBV19 | CASGPRTANYGYTF
TRBV5-6 | CASSLIAGNEQFF
TRBV5-1 | CASRARADPNQPQHF
TRBV7-7 | CASSRGGGKTTGELFF
TRBV25-1 | CASSESGRGYEQYF
TRBV19 | CASSSRGGGGTEAFF
TRBV6-5 | CASSYGTGKTSYEQYF
TRBV5-4 | CASSFRTGDNSPLHF
TRBV25-1 | CASSAGTSGYNEQFF
TRBV7-6 | CASSLYSYNEQFF
TRBV14 | CASSTDTAYEQYF